Listed below are T cell receptor beta chains from one sample, sequenced in a study of lymphopenia after photon versus proton radiotherapy. Clones were read by immunoSEQ multiplex PCR, and TCRdb kept only the in-frame ones, dropping some. Altogether about 160,000 clones are present, 75% to 90% being singletons, with the ten largest covering about 4.4%. Sequenced here: peripheral blood, sampled from a patient treated with photon-based radiotherapy. These receptors all come from a man aged 45-60 years with gastric cancer. CDR3s include the opening cysteine and the closing phenylalanine or tryptophan. Each record gives: CDR3 DNA, CDR3 protein, J gene, V gene, clone size, D gene. A D gene is named only where the DNA matches it firmly. Part of the rows lack a size; the others show once, few, many or a class for expanded clones.

DNA: TGTGCCAGCAGCTACGGTCCTGGCAATGAGCAGTTCTTC; CDR3: CASSYGPGNEQFF; J: TRBJ2-1; V: TRBV7-3; size: .; D: .
DNA: TGTGCCATCAGTGATGTGGAGGAGGTGGGGCAGTACTTC; CDR3: CAISDVEEVGQYF; J: TRBJ2-7; V: TRBV10-3; size: .; D: .
DNA: TGTGCCAGTAGTACCCTCCTAGCGGGAGTGGTGGCTGAGCAGTTCTTC; CDR3: CASSTLLAGVVAEQFF; J: TRBJ2-1; V: TRBV19; size: .; D: TRBD2
DNA: TGTGCCAGCAGCTTAGCGGGCAGGAATACAGATACGCAGTATTTT; CDR3: CASSLAGRNTDTQYF; J: TRBJ2-3; V: TRBV7-9; size: .; D: .
DNA: TGCGCCAGCCATACAGGAGAGACCTACGAGCAGTACTTC; CDR3: CASHTGETYEQYF; J: TRBJ2-7; V: TRBV5-1; size: .; D: .
DNA: TGTGCCAGCAGCTTAGGGCGGGCGGGTTCTAACTATGGCTACACCTTC; CDR3: CASSLGRAGSNYGYTF; J: TRBJ1-2; V: TRBV11-2; size: .; D: .
DNA: TGTGCCAGCCGACTAGCGGATTCCGGGGAGCTGTTTTTT; CDR3: CASRLADSGELFF; J: TRBJ2-2; V: TRBV27; size: .; D: TRBD2
DNA: TGTGCCAGTAAGGGGGGCGGCCTGGGCCAAGAGACCCAGTACTTC; CDR3: CASKGGGLGQETQYF; J: TRBJ2-5; V: TRBV19; size: once; D: .
DNA: TGCAGTGCTAGATCCTACGAGCAGTACTTC; CDR3: CSARSYEQYF; J: TRBJ2-7; V: TRBV20-1; size: .; D: .
DNA: TGTGCCAGCAATCCTAGCATAACAGATACGCAGTATTTT; CDR3: CASNPSITDTQYF; J: TRBJ2-3; V: TRBV2; size: .; D: .
DNA: TGTGCCAGTAGTATAGACGGATTCCGCTCAAGCTCTGGAAACACCATATATTTT; CDR3: CASSIDGFRSSSGNTIYF; J: TRBJ1-3; V: TRBV19; size: .; D: .
DNA: TGTGCCAGTAGTAAAGGGTTAGCGGGAGCGGCCTACGAGCAGTACTTC; CDR3: CASSKGLAGAAYEQYF; J: TRBJ2-7; V: TRBV19; size: .; D: TRBD2
DNA: TGTGCCAGCAGCTTAGGACAGACCCAATCTGAAGCTTTCTTT; CDR3: CASSLGQTQSEAFF; J: TRBJ1-1; V: TRBV11-2; size: .; D: .
DNA: TGTGCCAGCAGAATACAGGGGTCCGGCGGCTACACCTTC; CDR3: CASRIQGSGGYTF; J: TRBJ1-2; V: TRBV6-5; size: .; D: TRBD1
DNA: TGTGCCAGCTCACCATCACAGGGCAGCTCCTACGAGCAGTACTTC; CDR3: CASSPSQGSSYEQYF; J: TRBJ2-7; V: TRBV18; size: .; D: .
DNA: TGCAGCGTTGAGGGGCACAGGGAGGGAACTGAAGCTTTCTTT; CDR3: CSVEGHREGTEAFF; J: TRBJ1-1; V: TRBV29-1; size: .; D: .
DNA: TGTGCCAGCAGTGACTCGATTCAAGCGAGCCTTCGGGAGCAGTTCTTC; CDR3: CASSDSIQASLREQFF; J: TRBJ2-1; V: TRBV6-4; size: .; D: .
DNA: TGTGCCATCAGTGGTAATAGCGGGGACTCCCAGTACTTC; CDR3: CAISGNSGDSQYF; J: TRBJ2-5; V: TRBV10-3; size: .; D: TRBD2
DNA: TGTGCCAGCAGTGAATGGGGACAGGCACGAAACACTGAAGCTTTCTTT; CDR3: CASSEWGQARNTEAFF; J: TRBJ1-1; V: TRBV2; size: .; D: TRBD1
DNA: TGTGCCAGCGCCACCGGACAGGGCAGCTATGGCTACACCTTC; CDR3: CASATGQGSYGYTF; J: TRBJ1-2; V: TRBV5-5; size: few; D: TRBD1
DNA: TGTGCCAGCAGCGGCCGGGACAGTCGGAGTGAAGCTTTCTTT; CDR3: CASSGRDSRSEAFF; J: TRBJ1-1; V: TRBV5-4; size: .; D: TRBD1
DNA: TGTGCCAGCAGCTTAGCTCAGGGCGGGTCGGGCAATCAGCCCCAGCATTTT; CDR3: CASSLAQGGSGNQPQHF; J: TRBJ1-5; V: TRBV7-9; size: .; D: .
DNA: TGTGCCAGCAGCAAAAAGACGCCGGTGGTCCATCTCTACGAGCAGTACTTC; CDR3: CASSKKTPVVHLYEQYF; J: TRBJ2-7; V: TRBV21-1; size: few; D: .
DNA: TGCGCCAGCAGCGGGACAGGGGATAGCAATCAGCCCCAGCATTTT; CDR3: CASSGTGDSNQPQHF; J: TRBJ1-5; V: TRBV5-1; size: .; D: TRBD1
DNA: TGTGCCAGCAGCTTACGCGTTACGGGAACTGAGCAGTTCTTC; CDR3: CASSLRVTGTEQFF; J: TRBJ2-1; V: TRBV11-3; size: once; D: .
DNA: TGTGCCAGCAGCCTCGGAGGGAGTAGAGGCACAGATACGCAGTATTTT; CDR3: CASSLGGSRGTDTQYF; J: TRBJ2-3; V: TRBV9; size: .; D: .
DNA: TGCGCCAGCAGCTTGGTCCGCGGGACTAGCCCCAGCACAGATACGCAGTATTTT; CDR3: CASSLVRGTSPSTDTQYF; J: TRBJ2-3; V: TRBV5-1; size: .; D: TRBD2
DNA: TGTGCCAGCAGTGACCCTAGCGGGAGGGCCTATTCCTACAATGAGCAGTTCTTC; CDR3: CASSDPSGRAYSYNEQFF; J: TRBJ2-1; V: TRBV25-1; size: once; D: TRBD2
DNA: TGTGCCAGCAGCTTCGAGGGGATTATCTACGAGCAGTACTTC; CDR3: CASSFEGIIYEQYF; J: TRBJ2-7; V: TRBV7-8; size: .; D: .
DNA: TGCGCCAGCAGCTTTACAGGGTACTACGAGCAGTACTTC; CDR3: CASSFTGYYEQYF; J: TRBJ2-7; V: TRBV5-1; size: .; D: .
DNA: TGTGCCAGCTCACCACGGGCCGTTAGATCCTTATTAATCGGTAATACGCAGTATTTT; CDR3: CASSPRAVRSLLIGNTQYF; J: TRBJ2-3; V: TRBV18; size: once; D: .
DNA: TGTGCCAGCAGCATTCGAGGGGGGACTAGCGGGAAGGCGGGTGCCGGGGAGCTGTTTTTT; CDR3: CASSIRGGTSGKAGAGELFF; J: TRBJ2-2; V: TRBV9; size: .; D: TRBD2
DNA: TGTGCCTGGAGGACAGGGGGCTACACCGGGGAGCTGTTTTTT; CDR3: CAWRTGGYTGELFF; J: TRBJ2-2; V: TRBV30; size: .; D: TRBD1
DNA: TGTGCCAGTAGTCTAAGGACAGGTTTACTGAACACTGAAGCTTTCTTT; CDR3: CASSLRTGLLNTEAFF; J: TRBJ1-1; V: TRBV19; size: .; D: TRBD1
DNA: TGTGCCAGCACCATGTACTCCACGAAGGACACCGGGGAGCTGTTTTTT; CDR3: CASTMYSTKDTGELFF; J: TRBJ2-2; V: TRBV11-2; size: many; D: .
DNA: TGTGCCAGTACATATCGACGGGGTCTGAACACTGAAGCTTTCTTT; CDR3: CASTYRRGLNTEAFF; J: TRBJ1-1; V: TRBV19; size: .; D: .
DNA: TGTGCCAGCAGCTTCAGCGGGAGAGAACAAGAGACCCAGTACTTC; CDR3: CASSFSGREQETQYF; J: TRBJ2-5; V: TRBV7-3; size: once; D: TRBD2
DNA: TGTGCCAGCAGCTTACTAACACTAGCGGGATCTAGCACAGATACGCAGTATTTT; CDR3: CASSLLTLAGSSTDTQYF; J: TRBJ2-3; V: TRBV7-2; size: .; D: TRBD2
DNA: TGTGCCAGCAGCGTAGAAGACAATGAGCAGTTCTTC; CDR3: CASSVEDNEQFF; J: TRBJ2-1; V: TRBV9; size: few; D: .
DNA: TGTGCCAGCAGGGGTTCATGGACAGGGGGCCAGGAGACCCAGTACTTC; CDR3: CASRGSWTGGQETQYF; J: TRBJ2-5; V: TRBV19; size: .; D: TRBD1
DNA: TGTGCCAGCAGTAGAGGACAGGGTTCCTACGAGCAGTACTTC; CDR3: CASSRGQGSYEQYF; J: TRBJ2-7; V: TRBV6-1; size: .; D: TRBD1
DNA: TGTGCCAGTACTCAGGGGGCGGGCATTCAGTACTTC; CDR3: CASTQGAGIQYF; J: TRBJ2-4; V: TRBV19; size: .; D: TRBD1
DNA: TGCGCCAGCAGCTTGGCAGGGACCCACGAGCAGTACTTC; CDR3: CASSLAGTHEQYF; J: TRBJ2-7; V: TRBV5-1; size: .; D: .
DNA: TGTGCCTGCACCCGGGACAGGGTATTAGAAGGGGCTTTCTTT; CDR3: CACTRDRVLEGAFF; J: TRBJ1-1; V: TRBV30; size: .; D: TRBD1
DNA: TGTGCCAGCAGTTACTCGTTTGGATTCGGAAACACCATATATTTT; CDR3: CASSYSFGFGNTIYF; J: TRBJ1-3; V: TRBV6-5; size: .; D: .
DNA: TGTGCCAGCAGCCACCGGGGGACAACAGATACGCAGTATTTT; CDR3: CASSHRGTTDTQYF; J: TRBJ2-3; V: TRBV14; size: .; D: .
DNA: TGTGCCACCTGGTCCCCCAATCAGCCCCAGCATTTT; CDR3: CATWSPNQPQHF; J: TRBJ1-5; V: TRBV28; size: .; D: .
DNA: TGCAGCGTTGCCCTCCTCGGCGGGAGCTCCTACAATGAGCAGTTCTTC; CDR3: CSVALLGGSSYNEQFF; J: TRBJ2-1; V: TRBV29-1; size: .; D: TRBD2
DNA: TGTGCCAGCTCACCAGACGGGACAGCAACCGGGGAGCTGTTTTTT; CDR3: CASSPDGTATGELFF; J: TRBJ2-2; V: TRBV18; size: .; D: TRBD1
DNA: TGTGCCAGCAGTTACGACTCCACAGATACGCAGTATTTT; CDR3: CASSYDSTDTQYF; J: TRBJ2-3; V: TRBV6-6; size: .; D: .
DNA: TGTGCCAGCAGTCACGGGGACAGCAATCAGCCCCAGCATTTT; CDR3: CASSHGDSNQPQHF; J: TRBJ1-5; V: TRBV6-5; size: .; D: .